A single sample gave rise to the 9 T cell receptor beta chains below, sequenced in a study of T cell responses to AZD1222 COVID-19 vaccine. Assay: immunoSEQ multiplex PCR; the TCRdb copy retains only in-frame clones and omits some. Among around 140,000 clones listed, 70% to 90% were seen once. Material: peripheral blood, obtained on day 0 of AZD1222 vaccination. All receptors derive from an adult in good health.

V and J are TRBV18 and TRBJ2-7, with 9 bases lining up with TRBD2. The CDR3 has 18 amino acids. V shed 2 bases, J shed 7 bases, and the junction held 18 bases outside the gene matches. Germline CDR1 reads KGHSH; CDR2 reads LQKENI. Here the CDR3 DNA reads TGTGCCAGCTCACCATTTCATAGTGGGCTAGCGGGACCCCGGGAGCAGTACTTC. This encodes CASSPFHSGLAGPREQYF.

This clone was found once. In DNA form, the CDR3 reads TGTGCCAGCAGTGGGGACGGCAACTATGGCTACACCTTC. The encoded protein is CASSGDGNYGYTF. This chain links TRBV2 with TRBJ1-2; D is possibly TRBD1 (5 bases). Per germline, CDR1 SNHLY and CDR2 FYNNEI. The CDR3 totals 13 residues. V lost 4 bases, J lost 2 bases, and 8 bases lay in between.

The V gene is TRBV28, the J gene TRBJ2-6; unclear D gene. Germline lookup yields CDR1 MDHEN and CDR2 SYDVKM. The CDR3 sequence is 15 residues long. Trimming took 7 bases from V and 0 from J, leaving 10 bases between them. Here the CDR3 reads CASMREYSGANVLTF. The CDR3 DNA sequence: TGTGCCAGCATGCGTGAGTACTCTGGGGCCAACGTCCTGACTTTC.

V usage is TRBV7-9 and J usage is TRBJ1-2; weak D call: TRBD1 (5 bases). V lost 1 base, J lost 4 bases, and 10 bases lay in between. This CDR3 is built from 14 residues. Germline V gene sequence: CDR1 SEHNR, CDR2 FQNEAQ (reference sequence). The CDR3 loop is CASSLVGVFYGYTF. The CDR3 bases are TGTGCCAGCAGCTTAGTGGGGGTTTTCTATGGCTACACCTTC.

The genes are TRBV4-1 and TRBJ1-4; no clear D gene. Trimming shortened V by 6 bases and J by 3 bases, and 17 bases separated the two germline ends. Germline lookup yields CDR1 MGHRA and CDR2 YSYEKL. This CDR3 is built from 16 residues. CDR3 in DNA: TGCGCCAGCAGGCCCGAAAGAGGGCCATCTAATGAAAAACTGTTTTTT. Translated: CASRPERGPSNEKLFF.

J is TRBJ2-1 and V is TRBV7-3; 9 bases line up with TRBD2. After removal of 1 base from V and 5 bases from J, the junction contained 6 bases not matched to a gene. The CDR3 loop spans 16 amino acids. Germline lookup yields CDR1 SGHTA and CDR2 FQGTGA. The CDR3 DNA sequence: TGTGCCAGCAGCTTAAGGGGACTAGCCCTGCACAATGAGCAGTTCTTC. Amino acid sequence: CASSLRGLALHNEQFF.

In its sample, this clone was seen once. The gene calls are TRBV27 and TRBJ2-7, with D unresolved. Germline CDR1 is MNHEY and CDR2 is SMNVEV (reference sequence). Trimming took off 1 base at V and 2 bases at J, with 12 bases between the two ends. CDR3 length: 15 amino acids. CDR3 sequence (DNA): TGTGCCAGCAGTTTATTCCCCGCAGGACCCTACGAGCAGTACTTC. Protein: CASSLFPAGPYEQYF.

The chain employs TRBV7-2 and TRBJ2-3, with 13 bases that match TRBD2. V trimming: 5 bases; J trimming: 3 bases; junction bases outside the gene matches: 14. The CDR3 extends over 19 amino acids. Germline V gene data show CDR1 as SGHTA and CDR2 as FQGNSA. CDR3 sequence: CASSARVLLAGGRTDTQYF. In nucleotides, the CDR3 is TGTGCCAGCAGCGCGAGGGTTTTACTAGCGGGAGGGAGGACAGATACGCAGTATTTT.

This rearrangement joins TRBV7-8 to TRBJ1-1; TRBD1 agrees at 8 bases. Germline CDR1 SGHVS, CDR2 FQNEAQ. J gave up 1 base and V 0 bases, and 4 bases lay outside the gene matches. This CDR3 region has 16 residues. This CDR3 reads CASSLAQGAGNTEAFF. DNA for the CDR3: TGTGCCAGCAGCTTAGCGCAGGGGGCAGGGAACACTGAAGCTTTCTTT.